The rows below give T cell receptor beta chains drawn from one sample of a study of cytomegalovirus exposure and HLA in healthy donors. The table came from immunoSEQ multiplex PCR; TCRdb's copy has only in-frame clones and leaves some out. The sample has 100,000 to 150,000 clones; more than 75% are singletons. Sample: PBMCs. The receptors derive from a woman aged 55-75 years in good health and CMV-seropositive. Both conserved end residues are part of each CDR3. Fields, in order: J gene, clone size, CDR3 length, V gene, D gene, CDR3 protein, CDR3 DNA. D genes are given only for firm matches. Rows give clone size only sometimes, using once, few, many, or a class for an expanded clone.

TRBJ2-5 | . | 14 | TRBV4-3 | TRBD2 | CASSPGLAAETQYF | TGCGCCAGCAGCCCTGGACTAGCGGCAGAGACCCAGTACTTC
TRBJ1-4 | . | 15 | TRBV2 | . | CASSENRGGNEKLFF | TGTGCCAGCAGTGAGAATAGGGGGGGTAATGAAAAACTGTTTTTT
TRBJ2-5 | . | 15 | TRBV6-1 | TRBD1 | CASMSRDRGQETQYF | TGTGCCAGTATGAGCCGGGACAGGGGGCAAGAGACCCAGTACTTC
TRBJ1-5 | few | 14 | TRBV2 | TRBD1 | CASRGTGRGQPQHF | TGTGCCAGCAGGGGGACAGGGAGAGGTCAGCCCCAGCATTTT
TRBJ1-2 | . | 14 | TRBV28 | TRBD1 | CASSTGGKDYGYTF | TGTGCCAGCAGCACAGGGGGAAAGGACTATGGCTACACCTTC
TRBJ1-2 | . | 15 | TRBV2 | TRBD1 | CASGSIQGEDYGYTF | TGTGCCAGCGGGTCAATACAGGGGGAGGACTATGGCTACACCTTC
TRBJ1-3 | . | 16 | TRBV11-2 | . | CASSLEGRRTGNTIYF | TGTGCCAGCAGCTTAGAGGGCAGACGTACTGGAAACACCATATATTTT
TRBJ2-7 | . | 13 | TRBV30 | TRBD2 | CAWSVLAVYEQYF | TGTGCCTGGAGTGTACTAGCGGTCTACGAGCAGTACTTC
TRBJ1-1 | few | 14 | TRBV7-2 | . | CASSLPTGRPEAFF | TGTGCCAGCAGCTTACCCACAGGGCGCCCTGAAGCTTTCTTT
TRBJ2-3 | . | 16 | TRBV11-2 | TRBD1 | CASSPMDRGEADTQYF | TGTGCCAGCAGCCCGATGGACAGGGGGGAGGCAGATACGCAGTATTTT
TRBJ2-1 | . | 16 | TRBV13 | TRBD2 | CASSPLSGGGYNEQFF | TGTGCCAGCAGCCCCCTGAGCGGGGGGGGCTACAATGAGCAGTTCTTC